Included here is one T cell receptor beta chain sequence, with context. Germline V gene data show CDR1 as LGHNT and CDR2 as FRNRAP. V was clipped by 3 bases and J by 0 bases; unmatched bases: 14. The CDR3 length is 19 residues. The PCR employed 60 Vbeta primers together with 13 Jbeta primers. Produced via immunoSEQ multiplex PCR; TCRdb's table is partial and in-frame only. The sample records roughly 150,000 clones, 65% to 70% being singletons. This sample stems from a study of cytomegalovirus exposure and HLA in healthy donors. Study information: An earlier analysis found around 100 million unique TCR beta sequences from approximately 190 million T cells.

The gene calls are TRBV12-5 and TRBJ2-7; the match to TRBD2 covers 10 bases. The sequenced sample consisted of PBMCs. The source is a man aged 25-45 years in good health and CMV-seropositive. CDR3 protein: CASGLIGGSGGLSSYEQYF. The CDR3, as DNA: TGTGCTAGTGGTTTAATAGGAGGTAGCGGGGGGCTAAGCTCCTACGAGCAGTACTTC.